This TCR beta chain came from a study of blood T cells in healthy people across ages. This CDR3 spans 12 amino acids. Trimming shortened V by 2 bases and J by 5 bases, and 7 bases separated the two germline ends. CDR1 is MNHNS and CDR2 is SASEGT in the germline V gene. Details on this clonotype: Its matching antigen is unknown.

Notes on the study in general: Per million T cells, TCR beta diversity dropped roughly linearly as age increased.

Sample-barcoded 5' priming and a J-beta primer mix drove a second PCR of about 7 to 11 cycles. A tag from a template-switch adaptor with 12 random nucleotides marked each cDNA molecule. Using its own MiXCR run on the 5' RACE reads, TCRdb lists one record per CDR3 protein. Seen here are around 1,900,000 distinct CDR3 sequences, approximately 39% observed once, and the top ten hold more than 20%. The chain carries TRBV6-1 and TRBJ2-7; D not certain. This clonotype was obtained from a human donor in good health. The sample taken for sequencing was blood. The CDR3 sequence: CASSEWHHEQYF. CDR3 sequence (DNA): TGTGCCAGCAGTGAATGGCACCACGAGCAGTACTTC.